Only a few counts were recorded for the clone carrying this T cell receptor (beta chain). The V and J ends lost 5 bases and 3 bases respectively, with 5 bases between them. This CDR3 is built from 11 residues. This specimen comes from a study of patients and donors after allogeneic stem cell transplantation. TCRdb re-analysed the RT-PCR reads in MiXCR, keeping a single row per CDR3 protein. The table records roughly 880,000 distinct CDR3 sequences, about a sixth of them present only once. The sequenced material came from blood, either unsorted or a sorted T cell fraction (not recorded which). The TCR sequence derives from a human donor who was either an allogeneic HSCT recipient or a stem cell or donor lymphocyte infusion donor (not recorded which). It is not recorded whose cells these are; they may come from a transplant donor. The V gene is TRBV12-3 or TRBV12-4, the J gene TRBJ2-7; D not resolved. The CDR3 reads CASSALYEQYF. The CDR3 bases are TGTGCCAGCAGTGCACTCTACGAGCAGTACTTC.